One sample yielded the 25 T cell receptor beta chains listed below, sequenced in a study of CD4 and CD8 cells across lung adenocarcinoma regions. One entry per CDR3 protein results from TCRdb running MiXCR on the PCR reads. Among tens of thousands of distinct CDR3 sequences listed, under 60% were seen once. Input material: CD8+ T cells from the center of a lung tumor. These receptors were obtained from a male donor with lung adenocarcinoma. The CD4 and CD8 labels of this study may be unreliable.

This clonotype showed up just a few times. The chain employs TRBV6-1 and TRBJ2-5; TRBD2 is a possible D gene (6 bases). The J call may be wrong; the DNA end is better matched by TRBJ2-7. Germline V lookup: CDR1 MNHNS, CDR2 SASEGT. CDR3 length equals 13 residues. The CDR3 bases are TGTGCCAGCAGTGAAATTGTAGCGGACGAGCAGTACTTC. Translated: CASSEIVADEQYF.

The CDR3 here is CAMGEGQGDKDTQYF. The CDR3 DNA reads as TGTGCCATGGGTGAGGGACAGGGGGACAAAGATACGCAGTACTTC. This rearrangement joins TRBV10-3 to TRBJ2-3; 11 bases match TRBD1. The end of the DNA aligns better with TRBJ2-7, so the J call may be wrong. CDR1 is ENHRY, CDR2 SYGVKD, per germline. The CDR3 has 15 residues.

The chain couples TRBV6-1 to TRBJ1-4; D not certain. The germline V gene encodes CDR1 MNHNS and CDR2 SASEGT. The CDR3 length is 14 residues. The V end lost 2 bases, the J end lost 5 bases, and 9 bases lay between the germline ends. The chain's CDR3 is CASSESLTNEKLFF. For the CDR3, the DNA is TGTGCCAGCAGTGAATCCTTAACCAATGAAAAACTGTTTTTT.

The CDR3 is CASSRRLAGAEQYF. The CDR3 nucleotides are TGTGCCAGCAGCCGAAGACTAGCGGGAGCCGAGCAGTACTTC. The chain links TRBV7-2 to TRBJ2-7, with TRBD2 matching over 12 bases. Unmatched junction bases numbered 5, after V lost 5 bases and J lost 6 bases. CDR1 and CDR2 from the germline V gene are SGHTA and FQGNSA. CDR3 length equals 14 residues.

The J gene is TRBJ1-3, the V gene TRBV6-1; D perhaps matches TRBD1 (6 bases). With 6 bases removed from V and 8 bases from J, the gap between germline ends came to 17 bases. This CDR3 is 14 amino acids long. CDR1 and CDR2 (germline): MNHNS, SASEGT. DNA of the CDR3: TGTGCCAGCAGACAGGGAGCTCTGTGGGACACCATATATTTT. It is translated as CASRQGALWDTIYF.

This chain uses TRBV4-1 with TRBJ2-5; D not resolved. The CDR3 runs 15 residues. Trimming removed 3 bases from V and 7 bases from J, with 18 bases in between. Germline V CDR1 and CDR2: MGHRA, YSYEKL. The CDR3 reads CASSQEEDPQLTQYF. CDR3 nucleotides: TGCGCCAGCAGCCAGGAAGAGGACCCTCAGTTGACCCAGTACTTC.

The chain has TRBV30 and TRBJ2-1; D uncertain. The DNA end is more similar to TRBJ2-5, so the J call may be wrong. From germline, CDR1 is GTSNPN and CDR2 SVGIG (reference sequence). The CDR3 has 13 amino acids. As DNA, the CDR3 is TGTGCCTGGGCACACCGGACCAGGGAGACCCAGTACTTC. This encodes CAWAHRTRETQYF.

This clonotype was observed a handful of times. The V and J genes are TRBV4-2 and TRBJ2-1, with TRBD2 matching 8 bases. This CDR3 comprises 15 residues. The germline V gene encodes CDR1 LGHNA and CDR2 YNFKEQ. V gave up 6 bases and J gave up 5 bases; unmatched junction bases: 9. CDR3 DNA sequence: TGTGCCAGCAGTCTTGGACGGGGGGGGAACAATGAGCAGTTCTTC. Translating it yields CASSLGRGGNNEQFF.

This clonotype was counted a few times. The J gene is TRBJ2-1, the V gene TRBV9; no clear D. The J call is uncertain, as TRBJ2-5 better fits the DNA end. The germline V gene has CDR1 SGDLS and CDR2 YYNGEE. The CDR3 contains 14 residues. The CDR3 reads CASSVGPKQETQYF. CDR3 sequence (DNA): TGTGCCAGCAGCGTTGGACCGAAACAAGAGACCCAGTACTTC.

This rearrangement joins TRBV6-1 to TRBJ2-3; weak D call: TRBD2 (6 bases). Judging by the DNA end, TRBJ2-7 fits better; the J call may be wrong. CDR1 MNHNS and CDR2 SASEGT come from the germline V gene. CDR3 length equals 12 residues. The CDR3 coding sequence is TGTGCCAGCAGGGCGGCGGGAAACACGCAGTACTTC. Amino acid sequence: CASRAAGNTQYF.

The chain joins TRBV7-2 to TRBJ2-3, with D possibly being TRBD2 (5 bases). There are 15 residues in the CDR3. Looked up from germline, CDR1 is SGHTA and CDR2 is FQGNSA. Between the trimmed V and J ends, which lost 3 bases and 4 bases, there was a span of 14 bases. In nucleotides, the CDR3 is TGTGCCAGCAGCTTGAAGGCCGTGGGAGCAGATACGCAGTATTTT. Translation: CASSLKAVGADTQYF. Drawing the rest from reference TRBV7-2 and TRBJ2-3, the complete variable domain is GAGVSQSPSNKVTEKGKDVELRCDPISGHTALYWYRQSLGQGLEFLIYFQGNSAPDKSGLPSDRFSAERTGGSVSTLTIQRTQQEDSAVYLCASSLKAVGADTQYFGPGTRLTVL.

This chain's CDR3 is CASSYSGGPGRRGTDTQYF. DNA for the CDR3: TGTGCCAGCAGTTATAGCGGAGGGCCAGGGAGACGGGGCACAGATACGCAGTACTTC. The chain uses TRBV6-5 and TRBJ2-3, with D possibly TRBD2 on 6 matching bases. The J call is doubtful: the DNA matches TRBJ2-7 better. CDR1 is MNHEY and CDR2 is SVGAGI in the germline V gene. This CDR3 is built from 19 residues.

Regarding this clonotype: The germline gene is not matched at one end of the junction; a read error may be the cause. V is TRBV6-1 and J is TRBJ2-5; weak D call: TRBD1 (6 bases). The V gene's germline CDR1 is MNHNS and CDR2 SASEGT. The CDR3 has 15 residues. CDR3 DNA sequence: TGTTCCAGGGGTTCCGGCGGCAGTGACCCAGATACGCAGTACTTC. Translation: CSRGSGGSDPDTQYF.

The J gene is TRBJ2-1, the V gene TRBV6-1; 7 positions agree with TRBD1. The CDR3 loop spans 17 amino acids. V lost 8 bases, J lost 4 bases, and 17 bases stayed unmatched. Looked up from germline, CDR1 is MNHNS and CDR2 is SASEGT. CDR3 region: CASQNHRGTYAYNEQFF. CDR3 DNA sequence: TGTGCCAGCCAGAACCACAGGGGAACCTACGCATACAATGAGCAGTTCTTC.

The V call is TRBV6-1, the J call TRBJ1-3; no clear D gene. Per the germline V gene, CDR1 is MNHNS and CDR2 is SASEGT. V dropped 7 bases and J dropped 0 bases, with 10 bases sitting between them. This CDR3 is 14 amino acids long. CDR3 nucleotide sequence: TGTGCCAGCATATCAGGCCTCTCTGGAAACACCATATATTTT. Amino acid sequence: CASISGLSGNTIYF.

This clonotype was seen ten or more times. This chain joins TRBV6-1 and TRBJ1-4, with no clear D. The CDR3 has 14 residues. The V end lost 6 bases, the J end lost 3 bases, and 11 bases lay between the germline ends. Germline-derived CDR1 and CDR2 are MNHNS and SASEGT. In DNA form, the CDR3 reads TGTGCCAGCAGGGAGAGGGTGGCTAATGAAAAACTGTTTTTT. Translated: CASRERVANEKLFF.

This chain uses TRBV5-1 with TRBJ2-1, with D perhaps matching TRBD1 (5 bases). The assigned J gene may be wrong: the sequence end matches TRBJ2-5 better. The CDR3 has 15 amino acids. Germline CDR1 and CDR2: SGHRS and YFSETQ. CDR3 sequence: CASSSPSGIQETQYF. CDR3 coding DNA: TGCGCCAGCAGCTCGCCCTCAGGGATTCAAGAGACCCAGTACTTC.

This clonotype was detected ten times or more. CDR3 protein: CASSDPVRDTQYF. For the CDR3, the DNA is TGTGCCAGCAGCGACCCAGTACGTGATACGCAGTATTTT. This rearrangement joins TRBV27 to TRBJ2-3; D unclear. CDR1 is MNHEY, CDR2 SMNVEV, per germline (reference sequence). This CDR3 is 13 amino acids long. V was shortened by 6 bases and J by 6 bases, with 13 bases between the two germline ends.

V gene TRBV20-1 combines with J gene TRBJ2-4; 10 nucleotides match TRBD2. The J call could be wrong; TRBJ2-7 is a better fit for the DNA end. The CDR3 is 14 amino acids. Germline V gene lookup returns CDR1 DFQATT and CDR2 SNEGSKA (reference sequence). This chain's CDR3 is CSAGPIAGGYEQYF. CDR3 DNA: TGCAGTGCTGGACCAATAGCGGGAGGCTACGAGCAGTACTTC.

This clonotype was observed a single time. One end of the junction does not line up with germline, which may come from a read error. The chain links TRBV6-1 to TRBJ2-5; possible D gene TRBD1, 7 bases. This CDR3 comprises 16 residues. Per the germline V gene, CDR1 is MNHNS and CDR2 is SASEGT. CDR3 amino acids: CACRGAGGGDGETQYF. Written as DNA, the CDR3 is TGTGCCTGCAGGGGGGCCGGGGGCGGGGATGGGGAGACCCAGTACTTC.

This clonotype was detected ten times or more. The genes are TRBV12-5 and TRBJ2-3; D remains unclear. Trimming took off 1 base at V and 2 bases at J, with 7 bases between the two ends. The CDR3 is 14 amino acids. Germline V gives CDR1 LGHNT, CDR2 FRNRAP. For the CDR3, the DNA is TGTGCTAGTGGTTTGGGTCAGAACACAGATACGCAGTATTTT. Protein: CASGLGQNTDTQYF.

V usage is TRBV10-3 and J usage is TRBJ2-3, with TRBD2 identical over 11 bases. The CDR3 covers 17 residues. Germline lookup yields CDR1 ENHRY and CDR2 SYGVKD. Trimming took 4 bases from V and 2 from J; bases not matched to a gene: 8. CDR3 protein: CAISAPTSGRNTDTQYF. CDR3 coding DNA: TGTGCCATCAGTGCCCCTACTAGCGGGAGAAACACAGATACGCAGTATTTT.

The chain has TRBV10-2 and TRBJ2-3, with 8 nucleotides matching TRBD1. Gene TRBJ2-4 matches the end of the DNA better, so the J call may be wrong. The CDR3 totals 14 residues. CDR1 and CDR2 from the germline V gene are WSHSY and SAAADI. The CDR3 region is CGGRGRGGTDTQYF. In nucleotides, the CDR3 is TGCGGCGGCAGGGGGCGGGGAGGCACAGATACTCAGTACTTC.

The J gene is TRBJ1-1, the V gene TRBV6-2 or TRBV6-3, with 8 bases fitting TRBD1. V dropped 5 bases and J dropped 1; count of bases not matched to a gene: 6. Germline values: CDR1 MNHEY, CDR2 SVGEGT. This CDR3 comprises 15 residues. The CDR3 DNA is TGTGCCAGCAGTCCCGGGACAGGCCGGAACACTGAAGCTTTCTTT. This gives the protein CASSPGTGRNTEAFF.

Points on this clonotype: Compared with germline, one end of the junction differs, possibly owing to a read error. This sequence joins TRBV6-1 and TRBJ2-3; D remains ambiguous. Germline CDR1 MNHNS, CDR2 SASEGT. This CDR3 contains 15 residues. The CDR3 region has the DNA TGTGCCAGCAGCAAGACTCGAATAGCCACAGACATTCAGTATTTC. It encodes CASSKTRIATDIQYF.